This TCR beta chain was sequenced for a study of shared clonotypes between healthy human individuals. Study results and limitations: Non-shared clonotypes had lower generation probabilities than those shared by all four donors. Naive subsets typically showed greater estimated richness than memory subsets.

With 0 bases clipped from V and 3 bases from J, the junction kept 3 bases outside the gene matches. This CDR3 contains 15 residues. CDR1 and CDR2 (germline): SGHRS, YFSETQ. Worth noting for this clone: Its antigen is undetermined.

Every subset's genomic DNA went evenly onto several immunoSEQ plates. TCRdb keeps only in-frame clones here, not all; method: immunoSEQ multiplex PCR. This sample carries fewer than 400,000 clones, around 67% of them seen once, and the ten largest clones take under 13%. Negatively enriched CD4+ T cells were divided by CD45RA into naive and memory. Sample: memory CD4+ T cells sorted from blood. The subset: CD45RA-negative fraction. The chain recombines TRBV5-1 with TRBJ2-1; 7 nucleotides match TRBD1. The TCR originated in a man aged 30 to 39 in good health. CDR3 residues: CASSLEPGGYNEQFF. The CDR3 nucleotides read TGCGCCAGCAGCTTGGAGCCAGGGGGCTACAATGAGCAGTTCTTC.